Following are 3 T cell receptor beta chains from one sample sequenced in a study of human T cells and chemical hapten exposure. Time point in this sample: patch test 3, about 24 weeks after DPC sensitization. Described treatment: therapeutic diphenylcyclopropenone sensitization with weekly scalp DPC. TCRdb passed the RACE reads through MiXCR, listing each CDR3 protein once. The sample shows about 64,000 distinct CDR3 sequences, more than 9.5% of them seen only once. Sequencing used whole blood, obtained in connection with sensitization to the hapten diphenylcyclopropenone (DPC). The source is a woman under 40 with alopecia areata. Some clones in this sample may be carry-over from other donors' samples.

Points on this clonotype: One end of the junction fails to match germline, which may point to a read error. The rearrangement links TRBV29-1 to TRBJ2-3; TRBD1 matches at 7 bases. Germline CDR1 SQVTM, CDR2 ANQGSEA. The CDR3 has 12 amino acids. CDR3 sequence: CSFDRVTDTQYF. The CDR3 DNA sequence: TGCAGCTTTGACAGGGTCACAGATACGCAGTATTTT.

This clonotype came up a few times. The gene calls are TRBV5-1 and TRBJ2-7, with D possibly being TRBD1 or TRBD2 (6 bases each). The ends were cut back, 0 bases at V and 3 bases at J, with 10 bases in the middle. The CDR3 is 14 amino acids. Germline loops: CDR1 SGHRS, CDR2 YFSETQ. The CDR3 region is CASSLEGGFYEQYF. DNA of the CDR3: TGCGCCAGCAGCTTGGAAGGGGGGTTCTACGAGCAGTACTTC.

V usage is TRBV6-4 and J usage is TRBJ1-1; the D is unclear. The ends were cut back, 1 base at V and 4 bases at J, with 7 bases in the middle. CDR1 MRHNA and CDR2 SNTAGT come from the germline V gene. This CDR3 has 13 residues. This CDR3 is CASSDFVGTEAFF. The CDR3 DNA follows: TGTGCCAGCAGTGACTTCGTAGGCACTGAAGCTTTCTTT.